This passage covers 17 T cell receptor beta chains from one sample sequenced in a study of vaccination and CD4 T cells after COVID-19. The treatment is: approximately 10-day PBMC culture with coronavirus spike peptide pools or control peptides (ViraFEST assay). Cultured CD4+ T-cell DNA underwent Oncomine TCR Beta short-read sequencing. MiXCR was run by TCRdb on the PCR reads, yielding one entry per CDR3 protein. The sample contains around 10,000 distinct CDR3 sequences, approximately 49% of which appear only once. These receptors are not linked to any known antigen. The sequencing sample was made of CD4+ T cells from blood, cultured in vitro. The receptors here all came from a human donor who had recovered from COVID-19.

V and J are TRBV20-1 and TRBJ1-1; D remains unclear. CDR1 and CDR2 from the germline V gene are DFQATT and SNEGSKA (reference sequence). This CDR3 is 13 amino acids long. The V and J ends lost 3 bases and 0 bases respectively, with 8 bases between them. CDR3 DNA: TGCAGTGCTAGTAGCCATTTGAACACTGAAGCTTTCTTT. Translation: CSASSHLNTEAFF.

This chain joins TRBV24-1 and TRBJ2-1, with a tentative D call TRBD2 (6 bases). V shed 5 bases and J shed 8 bases, with 18 bases lying between them. The germline V gene has CDR1 KGHDR and CDR2 SFDVKD. The CDR3 loop spans 15 amino acids. The DNA for the CDR3 is TGTGCCACCAGTGTGGGAGGCACTTTTCTGGATGAGCAGTTCTTC. Translated: CATSVGGTFLDEQFF.

This clonotype was found a few times. The chain recombines TRBV20-1 with TRBJ1-1; 7 positions match TRBD1. Trimming took 6 bases from V and 2 from J; bases not matched to a gene: 9. The CDR3 is 14 residues long. CDR1 is DFQATT and CDR2 is SNEGSKA in the germline V gene (reference sequence). CDR3 in amino acids: CSAPRGGANTEAFF. The DNA for the CDR3 is TGCAGTGCCCCCAGGGGGGGAGCCAACACTGAAGCTTTCTTT.

The chain couples TRBV9 to TRBJ2-5; 12 nucleotides align to TRBD2. This CDR3 region has 18 residues. In germline, CDR1 is SGDLS, CDR2 YYNGEE. J was trimmed by 5 bases and V by 3 bases; bases with no gene match: 14. The CDR3 DNA is TGTGCCAGCAGCGGGGGACTAGCGGGCCCTTCTGTCAAGGAGACCCAGTACTTC. Amino acids: CASSGGLAGPSVKETQYF.

The chain uses TRBV7-2 and TRBJ1-2; D remains unclear. The CDR3 sequence is 16 residues long. The V end lost 1 base, the J end lost 4 bases, and 16 bases lay between the germline ends. The germline CDR1 and CDR2 sequences are SGHTA and FQGNSA. The CDR3 is CASSLEVTPGPYGYTF. The CDR3 DNA reads as TGTGCCAGCAGCTTAGAGGTCACCCCGGGCCCCTATGGCTACACCTTC.

This chain uses TRBV28 with TRBJ2-7; 7 bases map to TRBD1. Losses at the gene ends were 5 bases for V and 2 bases for J; bases not matched to a gene: 9. The germline gives CDR1 MDHEN, CDR2 SYDVKM. CDR3 size: 15 residues. The CDR3 loop is CASSTSTGPPYEQYF. As DNA, the CDR3 is TGTGCCAGCAGTACATCGACAGGGCCCCCCTACGAGCAGTACTTC.

J is TRBJ1-2 and V is TRBV6-1; 10 nucleotides match TRBD1. The CDR3 has 15 amino acids. The trim removed 7 bases at V and 5 bases at J, leaving 10 bases unmatched. Germline V gives CDR1 MNHNS, CDR2 SASEGT. CDR3 protein: CASTQRQGARYGYTF. The DNA of the CDR3 is TGTGCCAGCACCCAAAGACAGGGGGCGAGGTATGGCTACACCTTC.

In this sample, this clonotype turned up a few times. The rearrangement links TRBV27 to TRBJ2-2; D might be TRBD1 or TRBD2, each matching 5 bases. Deletions cut 6 bases from V and 7 bases from J, with 15 bases between. The CDR3 totals 14 residues. In germline, CDR1 is MNHEY, CDR2 SMNVEV (reference sequence). CDR3 nucleotide sequence: TGTGCCAGCAGACTTATGGGGGTTGGCGGGGAGCTGTTTTTT. Amino acid sequence: CASRLMGVGGELFF.

V gene TRBV6-1 combines with J gene TRBJ1-1; 11 bases line up with TRBD1. The germline V gene encodes CDR1 MNHNS and CDR2 SASEGT. V was clipped by 9 bases and J by 0 bases; unmatched bases: 12. The CDR3 is made up of 17 amino acids. The CDR3: CASSAGTGGFLNTEAFF. Written as DNA, the CDR3 is TGTGCCAGTTCCGCCGGGACAGGGGGATTCTTGAACACTGAAGCTTTCTTT.

CDR3 nucleotides: TGTGCCACCAGTGATTTCGACAGGGGAGGCGGCTACACCTTC. It encodes CATSDFDRGGGYTF. The gene calls are TRBV24-1 and TRBJ1-2, with 8 bases that match TRBD1. Unmatched junction bases numbered 5, after V lost 1 base and J lost 8 bases. Germline CDR1 reads KGHDR; CDR2 reads SFDVKD. CDR3 length: 14 residues.

J is TRBJ2-7 and V is TRBV11-2, with D perhaps assigned TRBD1 or TRBD2 (5 bases each). Trimming took off 4 bases at V and 0 bases at J, with 10 bases between the two ends. Per the germline V gene, CDR1 is SGHAT and CDR2 is FQNNGV. The CDR3 covers 14 residues. In DNA form, the CDR3 reads TGTGCCAGCAGCTACGTGGGGACCTCCTACGAGCAGTACTTC. The encoded protein is CASSYVGTSYEQYF. Together with reference TRBV11-2 and TRBJ2-7, the CDR3 gives the full variable domain: EAGVAQSPRYKIIEKRQSVAFWCNPISGHATLYWYQQILGQGPKLLIQFQNNGVVDDSQLPKDRFSAERLKGVDSTLKIQPAKLEDSAVYLCASSYVGTSYEQYFGPGTRLTVT.

The rearrangement uses TRBV5-6 and TRBJ2-5; D possibly uses TRBD1 or TRBD2 (5 bases each). The germline V gene encodes CDR1 SGHDT and CDR2 YYEEEE. With 4 bases removed from V and 4 bases from J, the gap between germline ends came to 11 bases. This CDR3 contains 13 residues. Here the CDR3 reads CASSLKRGETQYF. DNA of the CDR3: TGTGCCAGCAGCCTTAAGAGGGGAGAGACCCAGTACTTC.

This clonotype was seen a few times. This chain connects TRBV7-2 to TRBJ1-1; 9 bases are a match to TRBD1. The CDR3 has 16 residues. Germline lookup yields CDR1 SGHTA and CDR2 FQGNSA. After removal of 4 bases from V and 4 bases from J, the junction contained 10 bases not matched to a gene. The CDR3 DNA reads as TGTGCCAGCAGCTCATCACCCACGACAGGGGGCACTGAAGCTTTCTTT. Translated: CASSSSPTTGGTEAFF.

The chain couples TRBV7-3 to TRBJ1-2; D gene uncertain. CDR1 is SGHTA, CDR2 FQGTGA, per germline. The CDR3 runs to 14 residues. V lost 1 base to trimming and J lost 4 bases, with 10 bases between them. DNA of the CDR3: TGTGCCAGCAGCTTAATGCCGGGCCCCTATGGCTACACCTTC. This codes for CASSLMPGPYGYTF.

This clonotype has only a few counts. This chain uses TRBV20-1 with TRBJ2-5; D unresolved. Trimming left V 0 bases short and J 1 base short, with 12 bases between. This CDR3 is built from 15 residues. Germline lookup yields CDR1 DFQATT and CDR2 SNEGSKA (reference sequence). For the CDR3, the DNA is TGCAGTGCTAGAGATAATGTCCAAGTCCAAGAGACCCAGTACTTC. Translation gives CSARDNVQVQETQYF.

This clonotype was counted a few times. The chain has TRBV27 and TRBJ1-6; no reliable D call. Germline V gene lookup returns CDR1 MNHEY and CDR2 SMNVEV (reference sequence). This CDR3 spans 15 amino acids. V shed 5 bases and J shed 7 bases, with 15 bases lying between them. CDR3 bases: TGTGCCAGCAGTCAGCTGGCCGGAGGGAATTCACCCCTCCACTTT. It specifies CASSQLAGGNSPLHF.

The V call is TRBV19, the J call TRBJ2-1, with 8 positions matching TRBD2. The germline V gene has CDR1 LNHDA and CDR2 SQIVND (reference sequence). V dropped 2 bases and J dropped 9; count of bases not matched to a gene: 12. The CDR3 is made up of 16 amino acids. DNA for the CDR3: TGTGCCAGTAGTATAATCGTGGCTAGCGGGTCGGGTGAGCAGTTCTTC. Translation: CASSIIVASGSGEQFF.